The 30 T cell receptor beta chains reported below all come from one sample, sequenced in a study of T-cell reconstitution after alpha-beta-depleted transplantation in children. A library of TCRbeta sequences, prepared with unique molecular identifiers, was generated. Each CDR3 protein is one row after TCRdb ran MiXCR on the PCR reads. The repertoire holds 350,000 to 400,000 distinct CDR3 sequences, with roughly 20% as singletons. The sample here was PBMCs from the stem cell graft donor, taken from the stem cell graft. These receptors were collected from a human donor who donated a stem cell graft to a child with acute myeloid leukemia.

This CDR3 is CSALNGHDEQFF. Written as DNA, the CDR3 is TGCAGTGCCCTCAACGGGCACGATGAGCAGTTCTTC. This chain uses TRBV20-1 with TRBJ2-1; D ambiguous. Germline values: CDR1 DFQATT, CDR2 SNEGSKA (reference sequence). This CDR3 has 12 residues. The V gene lost 6 bases and the J gene lost 8 bases, with 14 bases spanning the gap.

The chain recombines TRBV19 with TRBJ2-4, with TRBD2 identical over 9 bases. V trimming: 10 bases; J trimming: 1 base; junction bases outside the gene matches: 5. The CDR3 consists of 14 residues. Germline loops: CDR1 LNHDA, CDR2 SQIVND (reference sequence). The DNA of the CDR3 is TGTGCCACCCGGGCGGGAGGGGCCAAAAACATTCAGTACTTC. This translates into CATRAGGAKNIQYF. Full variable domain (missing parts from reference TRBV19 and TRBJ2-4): DGGITQSPKYLFRKEGQNVTLSCEQNLNHDAMYWYRQDPGQGLRLIYYSQIVNDFQKGDIAEGYSVSREKKESFPLTVTSAQKNPTAFYLCATRAGGAKNIQYFGAGTRLSVL.

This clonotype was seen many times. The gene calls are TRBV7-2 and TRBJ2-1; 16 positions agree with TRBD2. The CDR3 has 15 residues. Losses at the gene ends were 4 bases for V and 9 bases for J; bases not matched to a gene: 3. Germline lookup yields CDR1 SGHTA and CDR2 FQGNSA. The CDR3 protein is CASSSGLAGGSEQFF. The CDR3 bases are TGTGCCAGCAGCTCGGGACTAGCGGGAGGGAGTGAGCAGTTCTTC.

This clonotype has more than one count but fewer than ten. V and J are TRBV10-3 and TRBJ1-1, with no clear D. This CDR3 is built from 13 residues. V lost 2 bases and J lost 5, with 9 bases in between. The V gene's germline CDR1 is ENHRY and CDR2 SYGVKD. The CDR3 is CAISETTGTEAFF. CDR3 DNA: TGTGCCATCAGTGAGACCACGGGGACTGAAGCTTTCTTT.

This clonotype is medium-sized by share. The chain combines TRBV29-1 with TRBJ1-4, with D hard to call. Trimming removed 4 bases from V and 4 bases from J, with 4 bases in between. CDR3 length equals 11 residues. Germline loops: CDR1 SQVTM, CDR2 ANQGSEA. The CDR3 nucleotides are TGCAGCGTTGGCGTTAATGAAAAACTGTTTTTT. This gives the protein CSVGVNEKLFF.

The CDR3 here is CASSLGGGRGVTEAFF. In DNA, the CDR3 is TGTGCCAGCAGCTTAGGAGGGGGCCGGGGTGTCACTGAAGCTTTCTTT. The J gene is TRBJ1-1, the V gene TRBV13; 7 bases line up with TRBD1. CDR3 length equals 16 residues. Germline CDR1 PRHDT, CDR2 FYEKMQ (reference sequence). J was trimmed by 4 bases and V by 0 bases; bases with no gene match: 8.

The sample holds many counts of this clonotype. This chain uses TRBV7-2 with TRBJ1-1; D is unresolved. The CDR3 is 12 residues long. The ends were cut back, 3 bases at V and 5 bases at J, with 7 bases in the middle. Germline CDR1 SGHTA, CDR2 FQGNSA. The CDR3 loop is CASSFSGTEAFF. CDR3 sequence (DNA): TGTGCCAGCAGCTTCTCCGGGACTGAAGCTTTCTTT.

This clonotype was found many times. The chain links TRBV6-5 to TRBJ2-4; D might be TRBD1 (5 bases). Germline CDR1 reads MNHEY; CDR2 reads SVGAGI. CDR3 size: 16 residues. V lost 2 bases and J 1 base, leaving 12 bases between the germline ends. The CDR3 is CASSYGCKGAKNIQYF. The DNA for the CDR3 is TGTGCCAGCAGTTACGGGTGTAAGGGGGCCAAAAACATTCAGTACTTC.

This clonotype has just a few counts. The CDR3 sequence: CASSMDPDYGYTF. For the CDR3, the DNA is TGTGCCAGTAGTATGGATCCCGACTATGGCTACACCTTC. The chain employs TRBV19 and TRBJ1-2; no firm D call. Looked up from germline, CDR1 is LNHDA and CDR2 is SQIVND (reference sequence). V lost 3 bases and J 3 bases, leaving 8 bases between the germline ends. The CDR3 has 13 amino acids.

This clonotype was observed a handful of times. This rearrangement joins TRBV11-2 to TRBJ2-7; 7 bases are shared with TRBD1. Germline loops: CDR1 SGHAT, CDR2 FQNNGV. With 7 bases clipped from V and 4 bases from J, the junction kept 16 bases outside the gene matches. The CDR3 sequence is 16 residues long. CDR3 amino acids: CASTLGPRDRPYEQYF. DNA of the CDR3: TGTGCCAGCACCCTGGGCCCGAGGGACAGACCGTACGAGCAGTACTTC.

The CDR3 DNA is TGTGCCAGCAGCTCGTCGACGGGGCCGCTTGCTGCCGAGCAGTACTTC. It codes for CASSSSTGPLAAEQYF. V usage is TRBV11-2 and J usage is TRBJ2-7; TRBD1 or TRBD2 may be the D gene (5 bases each). V shed 4 bases and J shed 6 bases, with 22 bases lying between them. There are 16 residues in the CDR3. CDR1 is SGHAT, CDR2 FQNNGV, per germline.

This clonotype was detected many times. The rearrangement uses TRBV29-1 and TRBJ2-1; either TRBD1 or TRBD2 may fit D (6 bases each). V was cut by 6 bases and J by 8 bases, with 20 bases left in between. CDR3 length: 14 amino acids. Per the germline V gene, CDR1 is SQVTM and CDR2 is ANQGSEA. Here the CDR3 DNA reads TGCAGCGTGCATGAGGGGGGCGCGAGGGATGAGCAGTTCTTC. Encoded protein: CSVHEGGARDEQFF.

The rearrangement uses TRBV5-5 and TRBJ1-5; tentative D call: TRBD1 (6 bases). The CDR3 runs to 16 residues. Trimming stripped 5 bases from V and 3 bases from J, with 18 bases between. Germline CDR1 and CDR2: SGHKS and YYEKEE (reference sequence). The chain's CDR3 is CASSPEGGWDNQPQHF. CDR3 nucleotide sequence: TGTGCCAGCAGTCCCGAGGGGGGCTGGGACAATCAGCCCCAGCATTTT.

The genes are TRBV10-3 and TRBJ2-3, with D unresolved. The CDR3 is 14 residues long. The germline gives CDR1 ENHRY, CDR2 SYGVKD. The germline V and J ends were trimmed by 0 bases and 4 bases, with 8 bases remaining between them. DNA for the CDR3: TGTGCCATCAGTGAGTCGGAGCCCCCAGATACGCAGTATTTT. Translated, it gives CAISESEPPDTQYF.

The CDR3 DNA is TGCAGCGTTGGCCGCGGGGACAGGGGGCGATACGAGCAGTACTTC. The encoded protein is CSVGRGDRGRYEQYF. This rearrangement joins TRBV29-1 to TRBJ2-7, with 12 bases lining up with TRBD1. The CDR3 consists of 15 residues. Germline V gene data show CDR1 as SQVTM and CDR2 as ANQGSEA. Losses at the gene ends were 4 bases for V and 4 bases for J; bases not matched to a gene: 8.

For the CDR3, the DNA is TGTGCCAGCAGAGTAACGGGACAGGTGACCAATGAGCAGTTCTTC. This gives the protein CASRVTGQVTNEQFF. The chain uses TRBV7-2 and TRBJ2-1; 8 nucleotides line up with TRBD1. CDR3 length: 15 residues. From germline, CDR1 is SGHTA and CDR2 FQGNSA. With V trimmed by 6 bases and J by 6 bases, 10 bases remained unmatched.

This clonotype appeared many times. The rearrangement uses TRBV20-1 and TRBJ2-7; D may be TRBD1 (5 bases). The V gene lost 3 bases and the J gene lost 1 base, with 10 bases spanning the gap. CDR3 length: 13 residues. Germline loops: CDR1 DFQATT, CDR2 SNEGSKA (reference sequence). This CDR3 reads CSARDTHSYEQYF. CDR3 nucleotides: TGCAGTGCTAGGGACACCCATTCCTACGAGCAGTACTTC.

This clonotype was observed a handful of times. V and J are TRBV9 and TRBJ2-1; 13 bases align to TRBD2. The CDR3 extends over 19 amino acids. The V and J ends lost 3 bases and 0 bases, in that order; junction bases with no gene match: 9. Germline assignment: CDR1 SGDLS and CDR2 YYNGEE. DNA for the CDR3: TGTGCCAGCAGCGCCACTAGGACTAGCGGGGGCCGCTCCTACAATGAGCAGTTCTTC. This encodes CASSATRTSGGRSYNEQFF. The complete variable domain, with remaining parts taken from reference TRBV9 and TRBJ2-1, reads DSGVTQTPKHLITATGQRVTLRCSPRSGDLSVYWYQQSLDQGLQFLIQYYNGEERAKGNILERFSAQQFPDLHSELNLSSLELGDSALYFCASSATRTSGGRSYNEQFFGPGTRLTVL.

Here the CDR3 reads CASSPSTQETQYF. The CDR3 nucleotides read TGTGCCAGCAGCCCCTCCACCCAAGAGACCCAGTACTTC. V and J are TRBV7-9 and TRBJ2-5; no clear D gene. The V gene lost 5 bases and the J gene lost 1 base, with 8 bases spanning the gap. In germline, CDR1 is SEHNR, CDR2 FQNEAQ (reference sequence). The CDR3 extends over 13 amino acids.

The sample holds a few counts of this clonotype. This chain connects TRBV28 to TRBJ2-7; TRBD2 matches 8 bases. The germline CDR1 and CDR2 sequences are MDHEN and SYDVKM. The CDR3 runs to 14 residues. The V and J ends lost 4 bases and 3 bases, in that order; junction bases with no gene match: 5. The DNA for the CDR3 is TGTGCCAGCAGTTCGCCCGGGGGGGTCTACGAGCAGTACTTC. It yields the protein CASSSPGGVYEQYF.

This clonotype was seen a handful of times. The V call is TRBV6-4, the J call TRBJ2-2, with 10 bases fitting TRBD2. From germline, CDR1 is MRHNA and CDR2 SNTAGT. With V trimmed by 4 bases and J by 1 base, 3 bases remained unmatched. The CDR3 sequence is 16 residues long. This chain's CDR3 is CASSAASGRNTGELFF. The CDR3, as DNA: TGTGCCAGCAGTGCCGCTAGCGGGAGGAACACCGGGGAGCTGTTTTTT.

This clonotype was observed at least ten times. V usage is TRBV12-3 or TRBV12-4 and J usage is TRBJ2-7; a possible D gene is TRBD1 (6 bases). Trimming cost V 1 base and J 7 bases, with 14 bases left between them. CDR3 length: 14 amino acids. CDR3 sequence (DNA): TGTGCCAGCAGTTTAGAACAGGGTTTAGGGGAGCAGTACTTC. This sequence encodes CASSLEQGLGEQYF.

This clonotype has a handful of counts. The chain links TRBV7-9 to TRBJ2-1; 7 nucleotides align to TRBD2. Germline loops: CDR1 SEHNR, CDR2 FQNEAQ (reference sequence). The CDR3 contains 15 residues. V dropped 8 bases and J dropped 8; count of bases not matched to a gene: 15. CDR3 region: CASGRPDSGRDEQFF. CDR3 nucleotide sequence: TGTGCCAGCGGGCGTCCGGACTCTGGGAGGGATGAGCAGTTCTTC.

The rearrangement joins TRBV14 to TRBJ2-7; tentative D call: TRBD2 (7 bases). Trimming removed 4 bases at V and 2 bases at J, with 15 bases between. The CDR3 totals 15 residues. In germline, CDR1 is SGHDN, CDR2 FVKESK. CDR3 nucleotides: TGTGCCAGCAGCCCAGGGGCGGGAGTTCCCTACGAGCAGTACTTC. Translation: CASSPGAGVPYEQYF.

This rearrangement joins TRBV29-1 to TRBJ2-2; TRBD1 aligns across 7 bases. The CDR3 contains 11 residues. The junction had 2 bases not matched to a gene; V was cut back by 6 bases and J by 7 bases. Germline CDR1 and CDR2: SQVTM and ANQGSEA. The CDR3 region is CSVTGNGELFF. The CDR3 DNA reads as TGCAGCGTGACAGGGAACGGGGAGCTGTTTTTT.

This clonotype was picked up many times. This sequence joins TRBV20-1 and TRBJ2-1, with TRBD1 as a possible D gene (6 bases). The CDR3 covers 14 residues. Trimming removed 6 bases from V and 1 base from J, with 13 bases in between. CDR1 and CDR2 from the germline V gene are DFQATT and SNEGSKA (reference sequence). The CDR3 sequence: CSAKTGQSYNEQFF. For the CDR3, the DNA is TGCAGTGCCAAAACCGGACAGTCCTACAATGAGCAGTTCTTC.

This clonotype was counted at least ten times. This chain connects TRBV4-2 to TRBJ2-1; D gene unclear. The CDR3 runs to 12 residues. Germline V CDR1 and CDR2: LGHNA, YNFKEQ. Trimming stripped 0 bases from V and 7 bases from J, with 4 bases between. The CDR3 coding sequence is TGTGCCAGCAGCCAAGAGGGGAATGAGCAGTTCTTC. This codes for CASSQEGNEQFF.

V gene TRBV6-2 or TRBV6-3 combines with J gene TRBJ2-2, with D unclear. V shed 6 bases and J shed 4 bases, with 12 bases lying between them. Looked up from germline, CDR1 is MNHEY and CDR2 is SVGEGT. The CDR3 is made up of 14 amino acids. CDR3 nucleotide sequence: TGTGCCAGCAGATACAGAGTCTCCACCGGGGAGCTGTTTTTT. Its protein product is CASRYRVSTGELFF.

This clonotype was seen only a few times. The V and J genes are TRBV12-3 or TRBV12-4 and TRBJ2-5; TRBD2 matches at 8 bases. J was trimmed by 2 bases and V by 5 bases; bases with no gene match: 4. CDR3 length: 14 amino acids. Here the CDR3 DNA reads TGTGCCAGCAGTCCTAGCGGGTTACAAGAGACCCAGTACTTC. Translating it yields CASSPSGLQETQYF.

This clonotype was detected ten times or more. The CDR3 region has the DNA TGCAGCGTTGGGCGTATGGCCGAGCAGTACTTC. It specifies CSVGRMAEQYF. This chain links TRBV29-1 with TRBJ2-7; no firm D call. Germline V gene lookup returns CDR1 SQVTM and CDR2 ANQGSEA. V was trimmed by 4 bases and J by 6 bases, leaving 10 bases between them. This CDR3 spans 11 amino acids.